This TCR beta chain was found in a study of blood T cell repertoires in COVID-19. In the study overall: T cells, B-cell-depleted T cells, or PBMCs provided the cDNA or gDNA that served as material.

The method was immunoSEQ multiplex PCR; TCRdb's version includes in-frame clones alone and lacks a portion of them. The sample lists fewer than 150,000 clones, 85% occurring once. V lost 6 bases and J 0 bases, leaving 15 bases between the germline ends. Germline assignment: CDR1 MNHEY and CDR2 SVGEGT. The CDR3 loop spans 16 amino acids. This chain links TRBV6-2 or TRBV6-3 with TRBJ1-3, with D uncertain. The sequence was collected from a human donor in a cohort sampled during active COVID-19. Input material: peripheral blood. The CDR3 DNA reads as TGTGCCAGCAGCCCCCCCGGGGTTCACTCTGGAAACACCATATATTTT. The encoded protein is CASSPPGVHSGNTIYF.